The 16 T cell receptor beta chains given below trace back to one sample, sequenced in a study of identical twins. From the 5' RACE reads, TCRdb called clonotypes with MiXCR, one entry per CDR3 protein. The table includes fewer than 800,000 distinct CDR3 sequences, under 8.5% detected once. Another study also made use of these data, one on yellow fever vaccine responses in identical twins.

The sequencing sample was made of PBMCs. The receptors come from a woman aged 18-30 years in good health.

The V gene is TRBV19, the J gene TRBJ2-2; D tentatively reads TRBD1 or TRBD2 (6 bases each). Germline CDR1 LNHDA, CDR2 SQIVND (reference sequence). Trimming took 6 bases from V and 3 from J, leaving 14 bases between them. The CDR3 consists of 15 residues. The CDR3 loop reads CASRDRGLDTGELFF. The CDR3 bases are TGTGCCAGTAGAGACCGGGGGCTGGACACCGGGGAGCTGTTTTTT.

This clonotype showed up just a few times. The genes are TRBV7-6 and TRBJ2-5; 8 positions match TRBD2. From germline, CDR1 is SGHVS and CDR2 FNYEAQ. The trim removed 0 bases at V and 1 base at J, leaving 4 bases unmatched. The CDR3 loop spans 16 amino acids. CDR3 nucleotide sequence: TGTGCCAGCAGCTTAGCCCAGCGGGAGTTCCAAGAGACCCAGTACTTC. Translated, it gives CASSLAQREFQETQYF.

This clonotype was counted many times. This sequence joins TRBV6-5 and TRBJ1-1; possible D gene TRBD1, 5 bases. Trimming pared 2 bases from V and 1 base from J, leaving 11 bases between. CDR1 is MNHEY, CDR2 SVGAGI, per germline. CDR3 size: 15 residues. The CDR3 DNA is TGTGCCAGCAGTTACGGTGGGGGACCGAACACTGAAGCTTTCTTT. Its protein is CASSYGGGPNTEAFF.

The rearrangement uses TRBV27 and TRBJ2-6, with 12 bases that match TRBD2. Germline V lookup: CDR1 MNHEY, CDR2 SMNVEV (reference sequence). The CDR3 spans 17 residues. V lost 8 bases, J lost 4 bases, and 9 bases stayed unmatched. The CDR3 loop is CASSMTSGSPGANVLTF. The CDR3 bases are TGTGCCAGCTCCATGACTAGCGGGAGTCCAGGGGCCAACGTCCTGACTTTC.

This clonotype came up a few times. This rearrangement joins TRBV20-1 to TRBJ1-5; D might be TRBD1 (5 bases). V gave up 6 bases and J gave up 7 bases, with 16 bases separating them. Germline V gene data show CDR1 as DFQATT and CDR2 as SNEGSKA (reference sequence). This CDR3 has 13 residues. The CDR3 coding sequence is TGCAGTGCCACACCGGAGGGGAACCAGCCCCAGCATTTT. This encodes CSATPEGNQPQHF.

V gene TRBV15 combines with J gene TRBJ2-5, with 9 positions matching TRBD2. V shed 0 bases and J 5 bases; nucleotides not matched to a gene: 10. The CDR3 consists of 17 residues. Germline-derived CDR1 and CDR2 are LNHNV and YYDKDF (reference sequence). DNA of the CDR3: TGTGCCACCAGCAGAGAGGGAAACGCGGGGGGGCCCGAGACCCAGTACTTC. It encodes CATSREGNAGGPETQYF.

The chain joins TRBV27 to TRBJ2-5, with TRBD2 matching 8 bases. CDR3 size: 15 residues. Losses at the gene ends were 5 bases for V and 8 bases for J; bases not matched to a gene: 13. Germline loops: CDR1 MNHEY, CDR2 SMNVEV (reference sequence). The CDR3 sequence is CASSPSGGRRRTQYF. The CDR3 region has the DNA TGTGCCAGCAGTCCAAGCGGGGGTAGAAGAAGAACCCAGTACTTC.

This clonotype was counted only a few times. The CDR3 spells CASAKPGKQETQYF. CDR3 DNA: TGCGCCAGCGCAAAGCCCGGGAAACAAGAGACCCAGTACTTC. This chain connects TRBV5-1 to TRBJ2-5, with a weak D call TRBD2 (5 bases). With 7 bases removed from V and 2 bases from J, the gap between germline ends came to 15 bases. The CDR3 length is 14 residues. Looked up from germline, CDR1 is SGHRS and CDR2 is YFSETQ.

This sequence joins TRBV20-1 and TRBJ2-7, with D maybe TRBD1 (6 bases). Germline V CDR1 and CDR2: DFQATT, SNEGSKA (reference sequence). This CDR3 has 18 amino acids. The V end lost 6 bases, the J end lost 0 bases, and 27 bases lay between the germline ends. CDR3 region: CSAESAADSQIPSYEQYF. In DNA form, the CDR3 reads TGCAGTGCAGAGTCCGCCGCGGACAGCCAGATTCCCTCCTACGAGCAGTACTTC.

This clonotype has at least ten counts. The chain recombines TRBV6-6 with TRBJ2-1; 7 bases are shared with TRBD1. After removal of 5 bases from V and 15 bases from J, the junction contained 7 bases not matched to a gene. Germline CDR1 and CDR2: MNHNY and SVGAGI (reference sequence). This CDR3 comprises 11 residues. The CDR3 protein is CASSPGTAGFF. CDR3 DNA: TGTGCCAGCAGTCCGGGGACAGCAGGGTTCTTC.

This clonotype was observed many times. V is TRBV12-3 or TRBV12-4 and J is TRBJ1-4, with D perhaps matching TRBD1 (5 bases). This CDR3 is built from 18 residues. V lost 3 bases and J 4 bases, leaving 21 bases between the germline ends. CDR3 nucleotide sequence: TGTGCCAGCAGTTTTGGTCGGACGCTAGCCAGGGATAATGAAAAACTGTTTTTT. This sequence encodes CASSFGRTLARDNEKLFF.

This clonotype was seen more than once but under ten times. The chain uses TRBV20-1 and TRBJ2-2, with D perhaps matching TRBD2 (7 bases). The V end was cut by 5 bases, the J end by 1 base, with 11 bases between. CDR3 length equals 14 residues. Germline CDR1 reads DFQATT; CDR2 reads SNEGSKA (reference sequence). CDR3 sequence (DNA): TGCAGTGCTTGGGGGGGGCAGAACACCGGGGAGCTGTTTTTT. It translates to CSAWGGQNTGELFF.

This clonotype was found a few times. This chain links TRBV29-1 with TRBJ1-2; D possibly corresponds to TRBD1 (6 bases). Trimming stripped 7 bases from V and 0 bases from J, with 27 bases between. This CDR3 has 18 residues. Germline V CDR1 and CDR2: SQVTM, ANQGSEA. This chain's CDR3 is CSAGVLSITGSANYGYTF. CDR3 in DNA: TGCAGCGCTGGGGTCCTCTCAATTACAGGGTCAGCTAACTATGGCTACACCTTC.

The chain recombines TRBV20-1 with TRBJ2-1, with 8 bases aligning to TRBD2. Germline CDR1 and CDR2: DFQATT and SNEGSKA (reference sequence). This CDR3 has 14 amino acids. V was clipped by 5 bases and J by 6 bases; unmatched bases: 9. In DNA, the CDR3 is TGCAGTGCTCTCCCGGGGGGGGGTTTCAATGAGCAGTTCTTC. Protein product: CSALPGGGFNEQFF.

This clonotype was picked up many times. The chain uses TRBV11-2 and TRBJ2-7; D possibly corresponds to TRBD2 (5 bases). In germline, CDR1 is SGHAT, CDR2 FQNNGV. This CDR3 has 16 residues. Trimming removed 3 bases from V and 1 base from J, with 16 bases in between. The chain's CDR3 is CASSFTQTRGSYEQYF. The CDR3 coding sequence is TGTGCCAGCAGCTTCACGCAAACTAGAGGTTCCTACGAGCAGTACTTC.

The J gene is TRBJ1-2, the V gene TRBV12-3 or TRBV12-4; D unclear. This CDR3 has 13 residues. With 1 base removed from V and 6 bases from J, the gap between germline ends came to 9 bases. CDR3 protein: CASSLEVGNGYTF. The CDR3 coding sequence is TGTGCCAGCAGTTTAGAGGTGGGGAATGGCTACACCTTC.